This is a list of T cell receptor beta chains from one sample in a study of cytotoxic CD8 clonotypes in ibrutinib-treated CLL. Using immunoSEQ multiplex PCR, the repertoire was profiled, and TCRdb retains in-frame clones only, with some absent. This table has approximately 350,000 clones, roughly 70% appearing once. Specimen: PBMCs, collected after 36 months of ibrutinib treatment. All receptors come from a human donor with chronic lymphocytic leukemia. The CDR3 runs from the conserved cysteine through the conserved F or W. The D gene is left open where the match is weak. Some rows mark clone size as missing; the rest say once, few, many or name a class of expanded clone.

TRBV28	.	TRBJ1-1	.	TGTGCCAGCAGTGCGTTACAGGGTGAAGCTTTCTTT	CASSALQGEAFF
TRBV7-2	.	TRBJ1-2	few	TGTGCCAGCAGCATGCGGACACCAGACTATGGCTACACCTTC	CASSMRTPDYGYTF
TRBV5-6	.	TRBJ2-7	.	TGTGCCAGCAGCTTGATTCTTCCCCCCTACGAGCAGTACTTC	CASSLILPPYEQYF
TRBV5-1	.	TRBJ2-2	.	TGCGCCAGCAGCTTGGAAAGGAGGACACCTCTTAACACCGGGGAGCTGTTTTTT	CASSLERRTPLNTGELFF
TRBV27	.	TRBJ2-2	.	TGTGCCAGCAGTCACCAGGAGGGAGGGGAGCTGTTTTTT	CASSHQEGGELFF
TRBV9	.	TRBJ2-7	.	TGTGCCAGCAGCCCCAGAGGCCCCTACGAGCAGTACTTC	CASSPRGPYEQYF
TRBV28	.	TRBJ1-1	.	TGTGCCAGCGGCGAAACGGGGGAGACTGAAGCTTTCTTT	CASGETGETEAFF
TRBV4-1	.	TRBJ2-7	.	TGCGCCAGCAGCCCCTCCGGGGATTCCTACGAGCAGTACTTC	CASSPSGDSYEQYF
TRBV4-1	TRBD2	TRBJ2-5	once	TGCGCCAGCAGCCACCAGATAGCGGGCCAAGAGACCCAGTACTTC	CASSHQIAGQETQYF
TRBV6-6	TRBD1	TRBJ1-2	few	TGTGCCAGCAGTTTCCCCGGGACAGGGGACGATGGCTACACCTTC	CASSFPGTGDDGYTF
TRBV29-1	.	TRBJ1-1	.	TGCAGCGTTGTCAGGACGAGGAGCTACACTGAAGCTTTCTTT	CSVVRTRSYTEAFF
TRBV7-2	.	TRBJ1-3	.	TGTGCCAGCAGCTTAGGAGGAACGGGAAACACCATATATTTT	CASSLGGTGNTIYF
TRBV10-3	.	TRBJ1-3	.	TGTGCCATCAGTGAGTCAAACTTGAGGGTTGCGAACACCATATATTTT	CAISESNLRVANTIYF
TRBV29-1	TRBD2	TRBJ2-5	.	TGCAGCGTTGTGGGACTAGCGGGGGTAGAGACCCAGTACTTC	CSVVGLAGVETQYF
TRBV27	.	TRBJ2-1	.	TGTGCCAGCACCCCGCCCAAGGGTGATGAGCAGTTCTTC	CASTPPKGDEQFF
TRBV5-1	.	TRBJ1-2	.	TGCGCCAGCAGTCCGTTGGATGGCTATGGCTACACCTTC	CASSPLDGYGYTF
TRBV9	TRBD2	TRBJ2-5	few	TGTGCCAGCAGCTCCCCGACTAGCGGGAGGGCCGAGACCCAGTACTTC	CASSSPTSGRAETQYF
TRBV4-1	.	TRBJ1-5	.	TGCGCCAGCAGCCAAGAAGGCATACCCACAAATCAGCCCCAGCATTTT	CASSQEGIPTNQPQHF
TRBV4-3	TRBD2	TRBJ2-1	once	TGCGCCAGCAGCCAAGGACTAGCCAGCCCTAATGAGCAGTTCTTC	CASSQGLASPNEQFF
TRBV19	TRBD2	TRBJ2-7	.	TGTGCCAGTAGTTCCCCGGGACTAGCGGGAGGCTACGAGCAGTACTTC	CASSSPGLAGGYEQYF
TRBV25-1	TRBD2	TRBJ2-1	.	TGTGCCAGCAGTCTCGGGGGGATAAATGAGCAGTTCTTC	CASSLGGINEQFF
TRBV15	.	TRBJ1-5	few	TGTGCCACCAGCAGAGACGGCTATAGCAATCAGCCCCAGCATTTT	CATSRDGYSNQPQHF